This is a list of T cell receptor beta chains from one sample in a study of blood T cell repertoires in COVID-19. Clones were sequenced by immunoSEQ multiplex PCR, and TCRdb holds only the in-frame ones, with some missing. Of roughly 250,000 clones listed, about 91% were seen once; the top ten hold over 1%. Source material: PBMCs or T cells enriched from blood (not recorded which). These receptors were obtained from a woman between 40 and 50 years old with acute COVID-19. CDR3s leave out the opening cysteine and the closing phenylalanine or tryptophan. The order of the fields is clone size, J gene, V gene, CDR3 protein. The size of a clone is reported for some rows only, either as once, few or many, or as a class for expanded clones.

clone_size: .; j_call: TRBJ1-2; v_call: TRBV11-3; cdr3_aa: ASSFEQGAIGYT
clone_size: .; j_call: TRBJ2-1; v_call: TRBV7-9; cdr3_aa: ASSLGVRYNEQF
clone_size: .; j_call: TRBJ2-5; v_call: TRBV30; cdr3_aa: AWSALRETQY
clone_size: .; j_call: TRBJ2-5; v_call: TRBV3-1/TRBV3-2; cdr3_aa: ASSGSQSGFGGQETQY
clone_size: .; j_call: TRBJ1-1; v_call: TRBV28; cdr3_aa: ASSQWTGVDTEAF
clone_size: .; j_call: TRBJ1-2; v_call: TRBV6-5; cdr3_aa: ASSYSSGTGVDGYT
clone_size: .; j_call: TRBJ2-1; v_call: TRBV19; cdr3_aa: ASSILRGRHNEQF
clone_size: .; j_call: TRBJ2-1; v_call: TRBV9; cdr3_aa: ASSSGGMGSPSGNNEQF
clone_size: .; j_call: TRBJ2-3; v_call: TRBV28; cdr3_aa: ASRWTSGRTDTQY
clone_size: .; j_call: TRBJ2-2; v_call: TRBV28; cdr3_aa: ASSRVRVGGELF
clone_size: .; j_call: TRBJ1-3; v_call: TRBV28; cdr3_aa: ASSYNRGYSGNTIY
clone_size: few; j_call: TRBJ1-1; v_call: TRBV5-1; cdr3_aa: ASSLRTENTEAF
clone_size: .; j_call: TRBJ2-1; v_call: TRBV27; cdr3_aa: ASRTLRDRAYNEQF
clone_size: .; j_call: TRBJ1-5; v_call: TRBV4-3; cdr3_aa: ASSQDTDQPQH
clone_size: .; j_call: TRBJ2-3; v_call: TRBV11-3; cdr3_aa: ASSLGPTGISDTQY
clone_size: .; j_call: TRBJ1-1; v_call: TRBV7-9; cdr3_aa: ASSFSQGGEAF
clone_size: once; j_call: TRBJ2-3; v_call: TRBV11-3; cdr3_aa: ASSLVFGTSTDTQY
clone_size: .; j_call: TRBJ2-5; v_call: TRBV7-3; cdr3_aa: ASSLIPGSLETQY
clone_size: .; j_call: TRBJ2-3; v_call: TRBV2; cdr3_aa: ASPREAIGTDTQY
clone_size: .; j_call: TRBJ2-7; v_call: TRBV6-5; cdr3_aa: ASLPGQANSYEQY
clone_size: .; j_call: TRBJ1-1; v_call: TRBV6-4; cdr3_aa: ASRFTGGTEAF
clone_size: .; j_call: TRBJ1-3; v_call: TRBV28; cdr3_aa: ASTLDGDNSGNTIY
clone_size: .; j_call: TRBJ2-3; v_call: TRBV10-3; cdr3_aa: AISLPGTDTQY
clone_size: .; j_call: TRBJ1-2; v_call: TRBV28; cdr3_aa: ASSLGGEGNYGYT
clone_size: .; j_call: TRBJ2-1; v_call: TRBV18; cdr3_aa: ASSPPETIQEQF
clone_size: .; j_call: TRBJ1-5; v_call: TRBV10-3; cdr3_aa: AISGTGGVGDQPQH
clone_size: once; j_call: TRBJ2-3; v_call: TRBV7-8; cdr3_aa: ASSSEGQRNTQY
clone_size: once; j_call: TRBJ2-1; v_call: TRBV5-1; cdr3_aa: ASTPLPGVDNEQF
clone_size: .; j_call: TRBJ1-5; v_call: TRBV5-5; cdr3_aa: ASSPGTPDQPQH
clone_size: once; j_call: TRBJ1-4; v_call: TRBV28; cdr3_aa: ASSLTGKNEKLF
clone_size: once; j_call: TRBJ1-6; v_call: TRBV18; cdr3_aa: ASSPGTGRSYNSPLH
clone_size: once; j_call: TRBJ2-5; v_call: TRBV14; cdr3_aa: ASSQYNRVGETQY
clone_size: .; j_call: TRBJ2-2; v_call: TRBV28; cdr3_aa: ASSPWGEKNTGELF
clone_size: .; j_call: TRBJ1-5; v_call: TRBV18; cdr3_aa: ASSPTSSNQPQH
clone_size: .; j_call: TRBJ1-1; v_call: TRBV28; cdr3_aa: ASSYYVRGRAF
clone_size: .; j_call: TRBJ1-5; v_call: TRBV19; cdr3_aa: ASSIGSINQPQH
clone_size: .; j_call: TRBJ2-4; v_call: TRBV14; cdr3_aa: ASNLGRGIQY
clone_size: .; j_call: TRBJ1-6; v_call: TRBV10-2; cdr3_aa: ASSPGTGVSPLH
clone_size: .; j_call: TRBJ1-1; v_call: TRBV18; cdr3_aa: ASSDTEAF
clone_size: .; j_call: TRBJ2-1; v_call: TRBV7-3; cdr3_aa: ASSLNVIGTSEYNEQF
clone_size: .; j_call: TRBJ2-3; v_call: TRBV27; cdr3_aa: ASSFSGGTDTQY
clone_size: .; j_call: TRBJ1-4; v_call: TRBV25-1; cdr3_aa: ASSETSGGMDEKLF
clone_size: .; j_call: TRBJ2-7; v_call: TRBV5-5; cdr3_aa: ASSRTGGFYEQY
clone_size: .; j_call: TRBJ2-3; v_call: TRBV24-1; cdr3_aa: ATSDFPRDWADTQY
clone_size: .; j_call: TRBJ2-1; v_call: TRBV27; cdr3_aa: ASSLLAGGSGEQF
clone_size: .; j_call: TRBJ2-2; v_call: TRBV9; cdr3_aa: ASSPRTSGRAGELF
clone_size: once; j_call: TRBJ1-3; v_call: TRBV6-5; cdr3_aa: ASSPGSSGNTIY
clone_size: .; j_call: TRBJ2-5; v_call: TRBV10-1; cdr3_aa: ASSETSGKETQY
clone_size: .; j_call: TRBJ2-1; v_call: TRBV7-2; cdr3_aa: ASSPSGIYNEQF
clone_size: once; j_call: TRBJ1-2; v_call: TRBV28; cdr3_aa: ACGRGVYGYT
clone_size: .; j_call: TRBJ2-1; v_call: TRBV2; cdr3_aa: ASIAREAGGGEQF
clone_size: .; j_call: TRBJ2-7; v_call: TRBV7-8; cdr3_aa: ASSQGASSYYEQY
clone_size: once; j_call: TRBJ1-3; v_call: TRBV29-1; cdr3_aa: SVDSTGWADGNTIY
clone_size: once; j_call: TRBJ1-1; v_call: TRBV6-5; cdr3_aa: ASSYFVAGGRTEAF
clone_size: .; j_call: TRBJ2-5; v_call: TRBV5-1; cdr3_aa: ASSSERQQETQY